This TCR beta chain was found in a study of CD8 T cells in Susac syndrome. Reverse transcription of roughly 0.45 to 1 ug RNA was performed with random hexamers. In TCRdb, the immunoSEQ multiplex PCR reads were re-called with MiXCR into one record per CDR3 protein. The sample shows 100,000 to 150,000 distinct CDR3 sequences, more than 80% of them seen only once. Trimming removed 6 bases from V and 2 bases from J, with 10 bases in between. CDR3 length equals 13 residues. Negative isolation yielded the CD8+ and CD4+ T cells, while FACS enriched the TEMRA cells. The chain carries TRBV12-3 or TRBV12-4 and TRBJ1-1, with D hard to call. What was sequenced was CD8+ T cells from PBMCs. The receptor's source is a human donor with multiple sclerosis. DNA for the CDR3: TGTGCCAGCAGCTACAGCCCTAACACTGAAGCTTTCTTT. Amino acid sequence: CASSYSPNTEAFF.